This T cell receptor beta chain was captured by sequencing in a study of cytomegalovirus exposure and HLA in healthy donors. The V gene lost 5 bases and the J gene lost 6 bases, with 11 bases spanning the gap. CDR1 and CDR2 from the germline V gene are MNHNY and SVGAGI (reference sequence). The CDR3 runs 12 residues. Whole-study results and caveats: Only CMV serostatus was available as immune exposure information.

With 60 Vbeta and 13 Jbeta primers, the PCR was carried out. Clones were read by immunoSEQ multiplex PCR, and TCRdb kept only the in-frame ones, dropping some. The sample holds more than 95,000 clones; roughly 72% are singletons and the top ten take approximately 4%. This clone appeared a single time. Its target is not known. Sequencing used PBMCs. The sequence derives from a middle-aged man in good health and CMV-seropositive. V and J are TRBV6-6 and TRBJ2-7; perhaps TRBD2 as D (5 bases). CDR3: CASSPPGVEQYF. The CDR3 region has the DNA TGTGCCAGCAGTCCCCCCGGGGTCGAGCAGTACTTC.